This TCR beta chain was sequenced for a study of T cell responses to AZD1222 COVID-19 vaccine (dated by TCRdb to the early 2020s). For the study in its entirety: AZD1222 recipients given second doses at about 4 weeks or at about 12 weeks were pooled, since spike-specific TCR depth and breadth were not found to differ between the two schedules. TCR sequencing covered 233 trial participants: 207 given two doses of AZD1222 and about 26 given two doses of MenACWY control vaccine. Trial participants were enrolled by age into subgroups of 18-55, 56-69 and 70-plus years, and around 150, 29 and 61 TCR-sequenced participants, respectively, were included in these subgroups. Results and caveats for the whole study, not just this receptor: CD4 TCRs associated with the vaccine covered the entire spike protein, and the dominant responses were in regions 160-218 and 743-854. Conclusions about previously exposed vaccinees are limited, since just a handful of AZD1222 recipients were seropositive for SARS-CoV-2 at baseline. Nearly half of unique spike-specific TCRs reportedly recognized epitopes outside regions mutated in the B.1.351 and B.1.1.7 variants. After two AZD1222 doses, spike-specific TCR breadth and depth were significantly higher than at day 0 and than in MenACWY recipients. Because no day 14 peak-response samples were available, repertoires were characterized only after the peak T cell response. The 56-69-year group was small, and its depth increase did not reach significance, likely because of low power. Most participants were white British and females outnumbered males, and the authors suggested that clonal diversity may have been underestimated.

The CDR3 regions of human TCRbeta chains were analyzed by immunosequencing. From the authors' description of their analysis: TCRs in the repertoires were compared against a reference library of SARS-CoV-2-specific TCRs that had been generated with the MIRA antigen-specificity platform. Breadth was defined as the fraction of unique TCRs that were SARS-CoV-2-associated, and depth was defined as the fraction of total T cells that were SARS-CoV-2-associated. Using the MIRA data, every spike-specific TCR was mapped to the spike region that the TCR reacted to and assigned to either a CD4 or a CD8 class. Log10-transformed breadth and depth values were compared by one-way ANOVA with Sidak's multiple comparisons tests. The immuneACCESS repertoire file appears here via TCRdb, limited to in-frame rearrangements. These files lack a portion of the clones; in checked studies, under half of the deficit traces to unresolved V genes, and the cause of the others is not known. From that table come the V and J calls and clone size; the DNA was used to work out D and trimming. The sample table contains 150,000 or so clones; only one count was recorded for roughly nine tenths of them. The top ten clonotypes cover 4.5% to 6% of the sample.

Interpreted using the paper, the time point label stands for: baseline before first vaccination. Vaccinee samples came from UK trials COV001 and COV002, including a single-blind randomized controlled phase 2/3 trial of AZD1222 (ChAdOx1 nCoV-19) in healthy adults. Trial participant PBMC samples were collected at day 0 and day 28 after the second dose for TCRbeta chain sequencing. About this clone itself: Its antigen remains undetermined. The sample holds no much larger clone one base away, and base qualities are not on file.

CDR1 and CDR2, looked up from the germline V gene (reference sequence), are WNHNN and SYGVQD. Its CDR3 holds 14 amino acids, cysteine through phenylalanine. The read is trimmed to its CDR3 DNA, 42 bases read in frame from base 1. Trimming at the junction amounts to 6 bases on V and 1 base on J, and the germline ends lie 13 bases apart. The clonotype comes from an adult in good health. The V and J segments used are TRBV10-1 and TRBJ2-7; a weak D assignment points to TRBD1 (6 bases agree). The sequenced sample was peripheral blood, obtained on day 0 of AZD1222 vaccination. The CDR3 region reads CASSLDRPSYEQYF. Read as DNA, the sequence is TGCGCCAGCAGCCTCGACAGGCCATCCTACGAGCAGTACTTC.